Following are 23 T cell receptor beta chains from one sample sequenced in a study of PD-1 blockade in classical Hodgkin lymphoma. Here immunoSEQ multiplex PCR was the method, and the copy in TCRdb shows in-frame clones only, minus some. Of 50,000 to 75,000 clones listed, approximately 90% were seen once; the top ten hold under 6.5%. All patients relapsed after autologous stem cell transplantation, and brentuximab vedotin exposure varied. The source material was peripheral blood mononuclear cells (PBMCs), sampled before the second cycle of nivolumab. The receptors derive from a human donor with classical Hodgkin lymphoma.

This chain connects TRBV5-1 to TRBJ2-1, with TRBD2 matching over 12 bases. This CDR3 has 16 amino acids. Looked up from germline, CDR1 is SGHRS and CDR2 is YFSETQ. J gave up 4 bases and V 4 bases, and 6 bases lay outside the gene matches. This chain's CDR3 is CASSGGLAGIYNEQFF. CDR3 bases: TGCGCCAGCAGCGGAGGACTAGCGGGGATTTACAATGAGCAGTTCTTC.

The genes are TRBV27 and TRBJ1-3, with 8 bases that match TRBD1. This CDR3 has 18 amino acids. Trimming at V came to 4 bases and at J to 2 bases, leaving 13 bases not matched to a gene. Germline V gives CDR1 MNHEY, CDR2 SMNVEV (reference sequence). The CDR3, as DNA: TGTGCCAGCAGTTCAACCTCAGGGGGCGCCTCCACTGGAAACACCATATATTTT. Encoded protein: CASSSTSGGASTGNTIYF.

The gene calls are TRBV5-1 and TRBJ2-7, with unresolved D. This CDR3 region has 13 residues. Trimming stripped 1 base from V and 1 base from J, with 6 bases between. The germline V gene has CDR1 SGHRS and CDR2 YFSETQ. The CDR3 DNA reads TGCGCCAGCAGCTTGCTAGGATCCTACGAGCAGTACTTC. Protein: CASSLLGSYEQYF.

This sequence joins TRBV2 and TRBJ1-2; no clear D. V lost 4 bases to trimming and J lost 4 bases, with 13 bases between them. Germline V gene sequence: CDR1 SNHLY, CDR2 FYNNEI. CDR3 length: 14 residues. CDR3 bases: TGTGCCAGCAGTGTCGGCGCTAAAGGCTATGGCTACACCTTC. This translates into CASSVGAKGYGYTF.

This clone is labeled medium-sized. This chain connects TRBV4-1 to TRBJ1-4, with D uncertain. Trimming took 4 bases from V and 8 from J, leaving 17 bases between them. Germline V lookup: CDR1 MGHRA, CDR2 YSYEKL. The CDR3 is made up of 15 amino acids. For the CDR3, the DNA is TGCGCCAGCAGCCTCGAACCGACCCTGCCAGAAAAACTGTTTTTT. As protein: CASSLEPTLPEKLFF.

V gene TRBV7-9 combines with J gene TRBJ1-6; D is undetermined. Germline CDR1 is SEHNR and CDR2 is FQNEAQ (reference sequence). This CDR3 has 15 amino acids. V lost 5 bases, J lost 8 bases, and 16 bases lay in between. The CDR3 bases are TGTGCCAGCAGCCCAGTCGTGGATTTGGATTCACCCCTCCACTTT. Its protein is CASSPVVDLDSPLHF.

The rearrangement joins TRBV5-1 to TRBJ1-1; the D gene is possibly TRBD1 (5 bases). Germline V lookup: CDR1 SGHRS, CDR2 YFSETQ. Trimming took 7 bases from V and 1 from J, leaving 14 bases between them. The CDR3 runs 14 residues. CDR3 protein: CASGNTGTNTEAFF. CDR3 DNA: TGCGCCAGCGGAAACACCGGGACGAACACTGAAGCTTTCTTT.

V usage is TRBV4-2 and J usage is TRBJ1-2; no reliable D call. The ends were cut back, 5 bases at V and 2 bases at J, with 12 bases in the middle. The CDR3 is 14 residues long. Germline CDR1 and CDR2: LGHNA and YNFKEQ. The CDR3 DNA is TGTGCCAGCAGCTACCGGGCCGTCAACTATGGCTACACCTTC. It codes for CASSYRAVNYGYTF.

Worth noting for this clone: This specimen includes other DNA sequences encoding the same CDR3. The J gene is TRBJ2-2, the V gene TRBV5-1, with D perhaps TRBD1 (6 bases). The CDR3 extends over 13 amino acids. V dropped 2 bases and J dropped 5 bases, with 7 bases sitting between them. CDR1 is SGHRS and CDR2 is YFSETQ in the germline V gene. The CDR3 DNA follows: TGCGCCAGCAGCTTACAGGGTACCGGGGAGCTGTTTTTT. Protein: CASSLQGTGELFF.

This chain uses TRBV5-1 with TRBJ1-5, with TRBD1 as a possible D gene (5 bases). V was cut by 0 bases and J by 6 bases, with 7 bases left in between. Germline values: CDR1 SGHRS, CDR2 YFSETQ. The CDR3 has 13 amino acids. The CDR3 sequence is CASSLEGTQPQHF. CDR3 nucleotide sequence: TGCGCCAGCAGCTTGGAAGGGACTCAGCCCCAGCATTTT.

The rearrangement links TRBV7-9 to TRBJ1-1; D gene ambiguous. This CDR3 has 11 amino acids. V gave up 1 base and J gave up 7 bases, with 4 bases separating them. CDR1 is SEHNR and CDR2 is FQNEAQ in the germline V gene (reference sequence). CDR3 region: CASSLGSEAFF. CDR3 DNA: TGTGCCAGCAGCTTAGGGAGTGAAGCTTTCTTT.

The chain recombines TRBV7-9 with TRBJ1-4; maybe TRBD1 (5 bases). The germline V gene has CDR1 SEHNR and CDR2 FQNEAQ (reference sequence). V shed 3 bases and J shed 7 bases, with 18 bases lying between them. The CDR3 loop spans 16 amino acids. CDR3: CASSFRVRAEGEKLFF. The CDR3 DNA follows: TGTGCCAGCAGCTTCAGGGTCAGGGCGGAGGGTGAAAAACTGTTTTTT.

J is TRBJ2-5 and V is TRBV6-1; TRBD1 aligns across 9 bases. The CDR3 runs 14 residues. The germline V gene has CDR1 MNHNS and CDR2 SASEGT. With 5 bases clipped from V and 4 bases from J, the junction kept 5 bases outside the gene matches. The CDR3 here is CASSPGTGRETQYF. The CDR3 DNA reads TGTGCCAGCAGTCCAGGGACAGGGCGAGAGACCCAGTACTTC.

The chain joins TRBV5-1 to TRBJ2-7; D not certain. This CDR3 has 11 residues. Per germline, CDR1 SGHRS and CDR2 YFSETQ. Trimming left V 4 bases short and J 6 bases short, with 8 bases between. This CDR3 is CASSLGGEQYF. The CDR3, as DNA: TGCGCCAGCAGCCTAGGTGGCGAGCAGTACTTC. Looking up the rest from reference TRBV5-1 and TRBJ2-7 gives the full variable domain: KAGVTQTPRYLIKTRGQQVTLSCSPISGHRSVSWYQQTPGQGLQFLFEYFSETQRNKGNFPGRFSGRQFSNSRSEMNVSTLELGDSALYLCASSLGGEQYFGPGTRLTVT.

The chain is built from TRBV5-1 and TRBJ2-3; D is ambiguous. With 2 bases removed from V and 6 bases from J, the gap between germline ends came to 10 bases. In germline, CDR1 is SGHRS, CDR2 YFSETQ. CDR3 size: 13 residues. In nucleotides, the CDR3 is TGCGCCAGCAGCTTCACCCCCGGGGATACGCAGTATTTT. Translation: CASSFTPGDTQYF.

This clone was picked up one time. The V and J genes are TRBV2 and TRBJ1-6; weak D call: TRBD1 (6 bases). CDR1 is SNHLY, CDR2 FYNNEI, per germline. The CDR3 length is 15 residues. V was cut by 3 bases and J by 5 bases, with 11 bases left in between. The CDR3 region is CASSDRGDHNSPLHF. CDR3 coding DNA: TGTGCCAGCAGTGACAGGGGCGACCATAATTCACCCCTCCACTTT.

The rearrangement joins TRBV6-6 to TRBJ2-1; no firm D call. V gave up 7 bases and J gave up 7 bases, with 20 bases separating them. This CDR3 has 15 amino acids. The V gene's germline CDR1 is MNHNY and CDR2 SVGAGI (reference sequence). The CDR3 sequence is CASTQARPVENEQFF. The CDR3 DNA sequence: TGTGCCAGCACCCAGGCACGGCCCGTCGAGAATGAGCAGTTCTTC.

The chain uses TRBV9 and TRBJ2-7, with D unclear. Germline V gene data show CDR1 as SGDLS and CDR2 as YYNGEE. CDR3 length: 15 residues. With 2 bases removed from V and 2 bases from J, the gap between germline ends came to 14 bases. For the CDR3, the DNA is TGTGCCAGCAGCGTCAAGACTGGCGAAGCCTACGAGCAGTACTTC. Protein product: CASSVKTGEAYEQYF. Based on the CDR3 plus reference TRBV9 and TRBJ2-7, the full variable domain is DSGVTQTPKHLITATGQRVTLRCSPRSGDLSVYWYQQSLDQGLQFLIQYYNGEERAKGNILERFSAQQFPDLHSELNLSSLELGDSALYFCASSVKTGEAYEQYFGPGTRLTVT.

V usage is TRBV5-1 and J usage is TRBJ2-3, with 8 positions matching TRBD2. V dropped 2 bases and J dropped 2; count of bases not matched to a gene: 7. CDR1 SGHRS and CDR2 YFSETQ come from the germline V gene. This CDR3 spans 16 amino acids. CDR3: CASSFTGGPNTDTQYF. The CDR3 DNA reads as TGCGCCAGCAGCTTCACGGGGGGGCCTAACACAGATACGCAGTATTTT.

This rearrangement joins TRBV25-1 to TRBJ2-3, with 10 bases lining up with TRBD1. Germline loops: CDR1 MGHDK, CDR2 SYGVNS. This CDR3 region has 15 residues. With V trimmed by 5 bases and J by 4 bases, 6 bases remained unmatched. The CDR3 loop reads CASSSGTGVADTQYF. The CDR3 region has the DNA TGTGCCAGCAGTTCTGGGACAGGGGTGGCAGATACGCAGTATTTT.

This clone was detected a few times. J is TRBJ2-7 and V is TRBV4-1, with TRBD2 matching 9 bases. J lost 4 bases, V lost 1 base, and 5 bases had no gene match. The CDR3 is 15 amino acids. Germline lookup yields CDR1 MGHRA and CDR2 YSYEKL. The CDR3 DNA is TGCGCCAGCAGCCAAGGTGCTAGCGGGGCTTACGAGCAGTACTTC. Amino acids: CASSQGASGAYEQYF.

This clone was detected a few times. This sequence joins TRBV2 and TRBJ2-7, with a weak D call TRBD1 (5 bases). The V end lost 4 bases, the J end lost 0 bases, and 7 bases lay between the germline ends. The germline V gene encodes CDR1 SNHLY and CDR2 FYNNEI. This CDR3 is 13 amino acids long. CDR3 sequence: CASSVQVSYEQYF. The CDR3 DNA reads TGTGCCAGCAGTGTACAGGTCTCCTACGAGCAGTACTTC. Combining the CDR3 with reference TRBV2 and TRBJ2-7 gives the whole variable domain EPEVTQTPSHQVTQMGQEVILRCVPISNHLYFYWYRQILGQKVEFLVSFYNNEISEKSEIFDDQFSVERPDGSNFTLKIRSTKLEDSAMYFCASSVQVSYEQYFGPGTRLTVT.

The CDR3 loop is CASSLKRGTYEQYF. The CDR3 nucleotides read TGTGCCAGCAGCTTAAAGCGGGGTACCTACGAGCAGTACTTC. The chain joins TRBV7-2 to TRBJ2-7; 7 positions agree with TRBD2. The CDR3 totals 14 residues. Per the germline V gene, CDR1 is SGHTA and CDR2 is FQGNSA. V was pared by 2 bases and J by 2 bases, with 3 bases of the junction left unmatched.